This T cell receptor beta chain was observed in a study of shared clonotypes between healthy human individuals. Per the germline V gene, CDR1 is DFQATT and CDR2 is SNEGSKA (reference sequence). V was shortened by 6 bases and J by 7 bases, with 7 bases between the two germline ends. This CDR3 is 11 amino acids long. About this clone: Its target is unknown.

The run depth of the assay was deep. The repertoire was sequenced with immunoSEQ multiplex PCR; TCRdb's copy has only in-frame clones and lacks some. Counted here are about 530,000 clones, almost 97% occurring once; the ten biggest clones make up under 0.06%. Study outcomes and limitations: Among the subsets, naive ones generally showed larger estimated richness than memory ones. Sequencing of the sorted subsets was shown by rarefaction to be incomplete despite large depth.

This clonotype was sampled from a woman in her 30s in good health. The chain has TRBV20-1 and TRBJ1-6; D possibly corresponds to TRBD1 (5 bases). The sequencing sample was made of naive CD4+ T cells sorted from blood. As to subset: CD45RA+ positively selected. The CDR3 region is CSAGGNSPLHF. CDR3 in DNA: TGCAGTGCGGGGGGGAATTCACCCCTCCACTTT.